These T cell receptor beta chains were read from a single sample in a study of CD8 T cells in Susac syndrome. Each CDR3 protein is one row after TCRdb ran MiXCR on the immunoSEQ multiplex PCR reads. Of around 110,000 distinct CDR3 sequences in the sample, around 94% were seen once. The sample comprised CD8+ T cells from PBMCs. Every receptor here comes from a human donor with Susac syndrome. CDR3s leave out the opening cysteine and the closing phenylalanine or tryptophan.

J	V	CDR3
TRBJ2-1	TRBV30	AWRTTARGVDEQF
TRBJ2-1	TRBV2	ASSSDREIYNEQF
TRBJ2-1	TRBV12-5	ASGVGTANNEQF
TRBJ1-2	TRBV29-1	SVNRGWGITNGYT
TRBJ2-2	TRBV9	ASSPGTTLTSNTGELF
TRBJ1-1	TRBV25-1	ASSRQGPVERTEAF
TRBJ1-1	TRBV20-1	IIFDRRNTEAF
TRBJ1-2	TRBV19	ASSLGSHYGYT
TRBJ2-5	TRBV9	ASSPPRDRIQETQY
TRBJ1-2	TRBV9	ASSPYIGGNYGYT
TRBJ1-5	TRBV7-9	ASSSTGSGQPQH
TRBJ2-2	TRBV11-2	ASSFTGGYTGELF
TRBJ2-1	TRBV3-1	ASSQELAGSGEQF
TRBJ2-1	TRBV2	ASSPGMDGEQF
TRBJ1-2	TRBV29-1	SVEGQGNLGYGYT
TRBJ2-1	TRBV4-1	ASSPGTPPREF
TRBJ2-7	TRBV12-3/TRBV12-4	ASSLFKTGGRYEQY
TRBJ2-7	TRBV7-2	ASSSPRDGVISYEQY
TRBJ1-6	TRBV12-3/TRBV12-4	ASSFMGKNSPLH
TRBJ2-3	TRBV30	AWGEGAQTDTQY
TRBJ1-2	TRBV12-3/TRBV12-4	ASSLEQANYGYT
TRBJ2-1	TRBV29-1	SAASGGAHEQF
TRBJ2-3	TRBV3-1	ASSQGPQPGPHDTQY
TRBJ1-1	TRBV2	AIHRPADTEAF
TRBJ2-4	TRBV6-2/TRBV6-3	ASSPRDILAKNIQY
TRBJ2-3	TRBV18	ASSPPASASSTDTQY
TRBJ2-7	TRBV7-9	ASSSPTSGDEQY
TRBJ2-7	TRBV7-9	ASSLGTLGDEQY
TRBJ1-2	TRBV7-9	ASSLPTGGRNYGYT
TRBJ1-2	TRBV6-2/TRBV6-3	ASSYVGFYGYT
TRBJ1-4	TRBV5-1	ASSHGTGELF
TRBJ1-2	TRBV19	ASSFVEGFGGYGYT
TRBJ1-1	TRBV29-1	SVGFPGTPNTEAF
TRBJ2-2	TRBV6-4	ASSERDTGELF
TRBJ1-2	TRBV29-1	SAKQGREGYT
TRBJ1-2	TRBV5-6	ASSTGLMKGYT